This TCR beta chain stems from a study of T-cell reconstitution after alpha-beta-depleted transplantation in children. Molecular barcoding with unique molecular identifiers was used for the TCRbeta library. TCRdb re-called the PCR reads through MiXCR, storing one row per CDR3 protein. The sample shows about 360,000 distinct CDR3 sequences, 13% of them seen only once. The CDR3 runs 14 residues. V trimming: 5 bases; J trimming: 7 bases; junction bases outside the gene matches: 7. The V gene's germline CDR1 is SNHLY and CDR2 FYNNEI. This clonotype turned up a few times. The chain has TRBV2 and TRBJ2-2, with 7 bases identical to TRBD1. The clonotype was recovered from a human donor who donated a stem cell graft to a child with Fanconi anemia. The source material was PBMCs, sampled from the stem cell graft. CDR3 protein: CASSSRQGGGELFF. CDR3 DNA: TGTGCCAGCAGTTCCCGACAGGGTGGCGGGGAGCTGTTTTTT.